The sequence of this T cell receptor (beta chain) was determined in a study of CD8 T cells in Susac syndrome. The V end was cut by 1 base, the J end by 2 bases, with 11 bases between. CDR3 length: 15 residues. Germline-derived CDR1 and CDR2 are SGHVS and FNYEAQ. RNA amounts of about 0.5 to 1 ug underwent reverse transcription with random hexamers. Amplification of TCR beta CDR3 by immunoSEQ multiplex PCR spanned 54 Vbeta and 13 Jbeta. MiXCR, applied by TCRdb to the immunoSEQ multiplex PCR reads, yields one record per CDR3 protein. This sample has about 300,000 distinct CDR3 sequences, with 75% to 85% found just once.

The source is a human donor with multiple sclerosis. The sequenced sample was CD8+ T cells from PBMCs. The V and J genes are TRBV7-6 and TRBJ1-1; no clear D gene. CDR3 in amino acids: CASSLVAGLNTEAFF. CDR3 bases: TGTGCCAGCAGCTTAGTAGCAGGCCTAAACACTGAAGCTTTCTTT.